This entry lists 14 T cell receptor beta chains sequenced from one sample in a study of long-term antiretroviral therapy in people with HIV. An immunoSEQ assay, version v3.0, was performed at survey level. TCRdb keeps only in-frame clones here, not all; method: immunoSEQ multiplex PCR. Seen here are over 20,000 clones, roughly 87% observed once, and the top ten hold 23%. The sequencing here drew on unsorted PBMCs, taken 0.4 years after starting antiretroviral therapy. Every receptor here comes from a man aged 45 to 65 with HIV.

Written as DNA, the CDR3 is TGTGCCAGCTCCCCCGGCGGATACGCGAACACCGGGGAGCTGTTTTTT. Translation: CASSPGGYANTGELFF. V and J are TRBV18 and TRBJ2-2; D is undetermined. Trimming removed 6 bases at V and 0 bases at J, with 14 bases between. The CDR3 spans 16 residues. Germline values: CDR1 KGHSH, CDR2 LQKENI.

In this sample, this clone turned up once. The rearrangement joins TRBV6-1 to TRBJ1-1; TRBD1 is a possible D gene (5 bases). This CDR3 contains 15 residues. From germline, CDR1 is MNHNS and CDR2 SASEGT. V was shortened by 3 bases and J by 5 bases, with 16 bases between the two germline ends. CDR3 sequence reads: CASSEWRLGGTEAFF. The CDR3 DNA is TGTGCCAGCAGTGAGTGGCGTCTGGGGGGGACTGAAGCTTTCTTT.

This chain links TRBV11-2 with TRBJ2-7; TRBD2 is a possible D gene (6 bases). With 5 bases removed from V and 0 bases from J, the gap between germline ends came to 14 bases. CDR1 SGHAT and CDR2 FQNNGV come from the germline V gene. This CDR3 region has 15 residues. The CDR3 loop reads CASSVGAGSSYEQYF. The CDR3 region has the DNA TGTGCCAGCAGCGTAGGTGCGGGGAGCTCCTACGAGCAGTACTTC.

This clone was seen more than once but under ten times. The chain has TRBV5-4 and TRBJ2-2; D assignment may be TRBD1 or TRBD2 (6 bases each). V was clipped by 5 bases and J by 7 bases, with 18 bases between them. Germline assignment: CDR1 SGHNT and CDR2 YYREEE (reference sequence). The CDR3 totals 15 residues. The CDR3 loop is CASSSGASAGGELFF. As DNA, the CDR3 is TGTGCCAGCAGTTCAGGGGCTAGCGCGGGCGGGGAGCTGTTTTTT.

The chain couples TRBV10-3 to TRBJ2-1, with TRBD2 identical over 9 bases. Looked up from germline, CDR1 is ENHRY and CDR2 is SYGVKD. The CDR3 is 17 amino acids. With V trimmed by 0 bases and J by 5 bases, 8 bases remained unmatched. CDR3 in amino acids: CAISESKASGDNNEQFF. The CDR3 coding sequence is TGTGCCATCAGTGAGTCGAAGGCTAGCGGGGACAACAATGAGCAGTTCTTC.

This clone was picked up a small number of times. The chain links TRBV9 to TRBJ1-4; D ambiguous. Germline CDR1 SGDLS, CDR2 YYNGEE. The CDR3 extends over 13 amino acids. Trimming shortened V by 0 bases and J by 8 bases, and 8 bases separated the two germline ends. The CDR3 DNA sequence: TGTGCCAGCAGCGTAGTTAGTGGGGAAAAACTGTTTTTT. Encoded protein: CASSVVSGEKLFF.

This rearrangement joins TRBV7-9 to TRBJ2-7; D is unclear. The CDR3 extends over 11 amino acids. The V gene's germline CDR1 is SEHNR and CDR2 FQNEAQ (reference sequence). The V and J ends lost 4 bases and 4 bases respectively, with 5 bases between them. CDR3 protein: CASSSLYEQYF. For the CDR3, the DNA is TGTGCCAGCAGCTCATTATACGAGCAGTACTTC.

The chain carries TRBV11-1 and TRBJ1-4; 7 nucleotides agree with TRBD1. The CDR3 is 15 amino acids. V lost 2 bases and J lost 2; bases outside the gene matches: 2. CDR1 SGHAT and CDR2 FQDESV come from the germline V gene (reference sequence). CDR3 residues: CASSLNRGTNEKLFF. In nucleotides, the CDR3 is TGTGCCAGCAGCTTAAACAGGGGCACTAATGAAAAACTGTTTTTT.

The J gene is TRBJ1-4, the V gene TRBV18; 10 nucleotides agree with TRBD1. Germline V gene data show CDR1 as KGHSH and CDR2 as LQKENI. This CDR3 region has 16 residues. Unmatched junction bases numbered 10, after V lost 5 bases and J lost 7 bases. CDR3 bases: TGTGCCAGCTCAACACACAGACAGGGGGCCATTGAAAAACTGTTTTTT. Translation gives CASSTHRQGAIEKLFF.

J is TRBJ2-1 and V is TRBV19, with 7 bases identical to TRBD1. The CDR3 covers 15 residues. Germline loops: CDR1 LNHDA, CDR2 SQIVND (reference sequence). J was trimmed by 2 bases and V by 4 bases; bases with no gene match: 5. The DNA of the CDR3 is TGTGCCAGTAGTAGCGACAGGGACCCCTACAATGAGCAGTTCTTC. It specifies CASSSDRDPYNEQFF. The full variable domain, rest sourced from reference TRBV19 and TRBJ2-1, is DGGITQSPKYLFRKEGQNVTLSCEQNLNHDAMYWYRQDPGQGLRLIYYSQIVNDFQKGDIAEGYSVSREKKESFPLTVTSAQKNPTAFYLCASSSDRDPYNEQFFGPGTRLTVL.

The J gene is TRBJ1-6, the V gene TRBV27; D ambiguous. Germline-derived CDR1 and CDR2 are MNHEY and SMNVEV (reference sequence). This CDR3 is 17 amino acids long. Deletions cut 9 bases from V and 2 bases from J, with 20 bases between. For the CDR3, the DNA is TGTGCCAGTTCGCCCACTATCACACTAGCCTATAATTCACCCCTCCACTTT. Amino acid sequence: CASSPTITLAYNSPLHF.

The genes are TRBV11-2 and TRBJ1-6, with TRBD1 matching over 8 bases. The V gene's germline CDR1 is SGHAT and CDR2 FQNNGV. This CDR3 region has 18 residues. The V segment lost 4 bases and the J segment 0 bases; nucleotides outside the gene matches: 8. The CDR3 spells CASSSRTGRGSYNSPLHF. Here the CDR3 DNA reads TGTGCCAGCAGCTCGCGGACAGGGCGAGGCTCCTATAATTCACCCCTCCACTTT. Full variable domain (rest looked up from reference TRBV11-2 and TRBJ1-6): EAGVAQSPRYKIIEKRQSVAFWCNPISGHATLYWYQQILGQGPKLLIQFQNNGVVDDSQLPKDRFSAERLKGVDSTLKIQPAKLEDSAVYLCASSSRTGRGSYNSPLHFGNGTRLTVT.

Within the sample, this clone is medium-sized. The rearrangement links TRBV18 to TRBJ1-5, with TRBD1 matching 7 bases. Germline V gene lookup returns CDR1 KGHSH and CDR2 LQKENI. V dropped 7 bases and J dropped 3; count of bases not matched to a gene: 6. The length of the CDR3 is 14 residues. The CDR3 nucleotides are TGTGCCAGCTTCCGGACAGGACACAATCAGCCCCAGCATTTT. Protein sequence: CASFRTGHNQPQHF.

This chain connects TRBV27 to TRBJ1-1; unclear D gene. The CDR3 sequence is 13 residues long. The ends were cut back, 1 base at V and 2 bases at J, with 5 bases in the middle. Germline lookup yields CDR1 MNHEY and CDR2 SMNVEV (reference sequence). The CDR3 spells CASSLFSNTEAFF. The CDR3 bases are TGTGCCAGCAGTTTATTTTCCAACACTGAAGCTTTCTTT.